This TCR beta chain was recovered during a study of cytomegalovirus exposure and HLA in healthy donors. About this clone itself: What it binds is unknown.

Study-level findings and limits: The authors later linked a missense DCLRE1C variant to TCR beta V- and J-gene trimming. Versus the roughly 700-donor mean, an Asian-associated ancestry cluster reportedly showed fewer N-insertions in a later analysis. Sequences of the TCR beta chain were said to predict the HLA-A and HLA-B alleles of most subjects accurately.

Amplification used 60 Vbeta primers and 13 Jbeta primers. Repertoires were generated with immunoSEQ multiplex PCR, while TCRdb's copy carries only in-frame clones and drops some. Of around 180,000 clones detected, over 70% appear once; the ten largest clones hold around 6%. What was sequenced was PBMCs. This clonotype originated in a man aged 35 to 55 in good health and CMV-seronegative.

The CDR3 DNA reads as TGTGCCAGCAGCTTAACGGGAGCGGAGACCCAGTACTTC. This gives the protein CASSLTGAETQYF. The V and J genes are TRBV7-2 and TRBJ2-5; D may be TRBD2 (6 bases). V shed 2 bases and J shed 5 bases, with 9 bases lying between them. Germline V gene sequence: CDR1 SGHTA, CDR2 FQGNSA. The CDR3 runs to 13 residues.